This TCR beta chain was captured in a study of tumor and adjacent non-tumor tissue in lung cancer. The template was RNA from unsorted bulk tissue. This non-tumor lung sample came from over 3 cm beyond the tumor edge. Per the germline V gene, CDR1 is SGHKS and CDR2 is YYEKEE (reference sequence). With 0 bases clipped from V and 10 bases from J, the junction kept 9 bases outside the gene matches. There are 15 residues in the CDR3. A word on this clonotype: Just one base apart from a much larger clone, this may be a read error.

A modified ARM-PCR protocol with three rounds of nested PCR amplified TCRbeta. TCRdb fed the multiplex PCR reads into MiXCR, producing one record per CDR3 protein. The sample lists approximately 120,000 distinct CDR3 sequences; about 63% were seen once. Sample: distant non-tumor lung tissue. V is TRBV5-5 and J is TRBJ1-2; 10 bases fit TRBD1. This receptor was obtained from a man aged 55-75 years with non-small cell lung cancer. The CDR3 DNA is TGTGCCAGCAGCTTGGCCGTGGGACAGGGGAGAGACTACACCTTC. It specifies CASSLAVGQGRDYTF.